A selection of T cell receptor beta chains follows, all from one sample in a study of blood T cell repertoires in COVID-19. The data were produced by immunoSEQ multiplex PCR, yet TCRdb's version contains in-frame clones alone and is incomplete. The top ten hold 18% of the sample, which has 65,000 to 85,000 clones, about 82% seen once. Sequencing used peripheral blood. These receptors all stem from a woman in her fifties or sixties with acute or convalescent COVID-19. Each CDR3 is given with its conserved first and last residue. D genes are given only for firm matches. The size entry is marked missing in some rows and otherwise reads once, few, many or a size class.

j_gene: TRBJ2-7; len: 15; abundance: many; v_gene: TRBV6-5; d_gene: TRBD1; CDR3aa: CASTDRARSSYEQYF; CDR3nt: TGTGCCAGCACAGACAGGGCAAGGAGCTCCTACGAGCAGTACTTC
j_gene: TRBJ2-2; len: 18; abundance: many; v_gene: TRBV6-1; d_gene: TRBD2; CDR3aa: CASSEGLAGRGNTGELFF; CDR3nt: TGTGCCAGCAGTGAGGGACTAGCGGGTCGTGGGAACACCGGGGAGCTGTTTTTT
j_gene: TRBJ2-2; len: 16; abundance: .; v_gene: TRBV3-1/TRBV3-2; d_gene: .; CDR3aa: CASSPATHSLTGELFF; CDR3nt: TGTGCCAGCAGCCCAGCCACCCACAGTCTCACCGGGGAGCTGTTTTTT
j_gene: TRBJ2-1; len: 15; abundance: .; v_gene: TRBV5-6; d_gene: .; CDR3aa: CASSVRQGIYNEQFF; CDR3nt: TGTGCCAGCAGCGTCAGGCAGGGGATCTACAATGAGCAGTTCTTC
j_gene: TRBJ1-1; len: 13; abundance: .; v_gene: TRBV6-4; d_gene: .; CDR3aa: CASRETGNTEAFF; CDR3nt: TGTGCCAGCAGGGAAACGGGGAACACTGAAGCTTTCTTT
j_gene: TRBJ1-5; len: 13; abundance: few; v_gene: TRBV19; d_gene: TRBD1; CDR3aa: CASRTGVNQPQHF; CDR3nt: TGTGCCAGTAGGACAGGGGTCAATCAGCCCCAGCATTTT
j_gene: TRBJ2-7; len: 16; abundance: few; v_gene: TRBV27; d_gene: TRBD2; CDR3aa: CASSPRLAGGKFEQYF; CDR3nt: TGTGCCAGCAGTCCCCGACTAGCGGGGGGAAAATTCGAGCAGTACTTC
j_gene: TRBJ1-3; len: 15; abundance: .; v_gene: TRBV30; d_gene: .; CDR3aa: CAWSAKAGSGNTIYF; CDR3nt: TGTGCCTGGAGCGCGAAGGCGGGCTCTGGAAACACCATATATTTT
j_gene: TRBJ1-1; len: 15; abundance: .; v_gene: TRBV7-8; d_gene: TRBD1; CDR3aa: CASSAVDRGRTEAFF; CDR3nt: TGTGCCAGCAGCGCCGTGGACAGGGGGCGGACTGAAGCTTTCTTT
j_gene: TRBJ1-2; len: 15; abundance: .; v_gene: TRBV14; d_gene: TRBD1; CDR3aa: CASSQGTGVLGGYTF; CDR3nt: TGTGCCAGCAGCCAGGGGACAGGGGTATTGGGCGGCTACACCTTC
j_gene: TRBJ2-7; len: 13; abundance: few; v_gene: TRBV6-5; d_gene: .; CDR3aa: CASSYRQGYEQYF; CDR3nt: TGTGCCAGCAGTTACCGTCAGGGCTACGAGCAGTACTTC
j_gene: TRBJ1-2; len: 13; abundance: .; v_gene: TRBV27; d_gene: TRBD1; CDR3aa: CASMEDRGRGYTF; CDR3nt: TGTGCCAGCATGGAGGACAGGGGGCGTGGCTACACCTTC
j_gene: TRBJ1-1; len: 14; abundance: .; v_gene: TRBV19; d_gene: TRBD1; CDR3aa: CASTGDSPNTEAFF; CDR3nt: TGTGCCAGTACTGGGGACAGCCCAAACACTGAAGCTTTCTTT
j_gene: TRBJ1-1; len: 14; abundance: .; v_gene: TRBV4-3; d_gene: TRBD1; CDR3aa: CASSQDQGASEAFF; CDR3nt: TGCGCCAGCAGCCAAGACCAGGGGGCGAGTGAAGCTTTCTTT
j_gene: TRBJ1-4; len: 14; abundance: .; v_gene: TRBV14; d_gene: .; CDR3aa: CASSERGINDKLFF; CDR3nt: TGTGCCAGCAGCGAAAGGGGAATTAATGACAAACTGTTTTTT
j_gene: TRBJ1-6; len: 15; abundance: once; v_gene: TRBV6-5; d_gene: TRBD1; CDR3aa: CASRTGSSYNSPLHF; CDR3nt: TGTGCCAGCAGGACAGGGAGCTCCTATAATTCACCCCTCCACTTT
j_gene: TRBJ2-5; len: 14; abundance: .; v_gene: TRBV30; d_gene: .; CDR3aa: CAWRTVGGGETQYF; CDR3nt: TGTGCCTGGAGGACGGTGGGAGGGGGAGAGACCCAGTACTTC
j_gene: TRBJ1-2; len: 14; abundance: few; v_gene: TRBV6-6; d_gene: .; CDR3aa: CASRRQQANYGYTF; CDR3nt: TGTGCCAGCAGACGCCAACAGGCGAACTATGGCTACACCTTC
j_gene: TRBJ2-3; len: 17; abundance: .; v_gene: TRBV10-3; d_gene: TRBD2; CDR3aa: CAISESTSGGAGDTQYF; CDR3nt: TGTGCCATCAGTGAGTCGACTAGCGGGGGGGCAGGAGATACGCAGTATTTT
j_gene: TRBJ1-1; len: 14; abundance: many; v_gene: TRBV19; d_gene: TRBD1; CDR3aa: CASSIKGANTEAFF; CDR3nt: TGTGCCAGTAGTATCAAGGGGGCGAACACTGAAGCTTTCTTT
j_gene: TRBJ2-7; len: 15; abundance: once; v_gene: TRBV11-2; d_gene: TRBD2; CDR3aa: CASSITSGGHYEQYF; CDR3nt: TGTGCCAGCAGCATCACTAGCGGGGGGCACTACGAGCAGTACTTC
j_gene: TRBJ1-1; len: 15; abundance: .; v_gene: TRBV5-1; d_gene: .; CDR3aa: CASSSQGLKNTEAFF; CDR3nt: TGCGCCAGCAGCTCCCAGGGTTTGAAGAACACTGAAGCTTTCTTT
j_gene: TRBJ1-1; len: 16; abundance: .; v_gene: TRBV3-1/TRBV3-2; d_gene: TRBD1; CDR3aa: CASSPGQGAFNTEAFF; CDR3nt: TGTGCCAGCTCTCCGGGACAGGGGGCTTTTAACACTGAAGCTTTCTTT
j_gene: TRBJ1-1; len: 13; abundance: .; v_gene: TRBV3-1/TRBV3-2; d_gene: TRBD1; CDR3aa: CASSPTGRTEAFF; CDR3nt: TGTGCCAGCAGCCCGACAGGGAGGACTGAAGCTTTCTTT
j_gene: TRBJ1-2; len: 15; abundance: few; v_gene: TRBV6-2/TRBV6-3; d_gene: TRBD1; CDR3aa: CASSFDGTGAYGYTF; CDR3nt: TGTGCCAGCAGTTTCGACGGGACAGGGGCCTATGGCTACACCTTC
j_gene: TRBJ1-5; len: 13; abundance: .; v_gene: TRBV30; d_gene: .; CDR3aa: CAWSLQENQPQHF; CDR3nt: TGTGCCTGGAGTTTACAGGAAAATCAGCCCCAGCATTTT
j_gene: TRBJ1-2; len: 13; abundance: .; v_gene: TRBV6-5; d_gene: .; CDR3aa: CASRTGGLRGYTF; CDR3nt: TGTGCCAGCAGAACCGGGGGGCTGCGTGGCTACACCTTC
j_gene: TRBJ2-1; len: 15; abundance: .; v_gene: TRBV5-4; d_gene: .; CDR3aa: CASSLDSSSYNEQFF; CDR3nt: TGTGCCAGCAGCTTGGACTCAAGCTCCTACAATGAGCAGTTCTTC
j_gene: TRBJ1-2; len: 14; abundance: .; v_gene: TRBV5-1; d_gene: .; CDR3aa: CASSFGRGEDGYTF; CDR3nt: TGCGCCAGCAGCTTTGGGCGAGGGGAGGATGGCTACACCTTC
j_gene: TRBJ1-2; len: 13; abundance: .; v_gene: TRBV7-9; d_gene: .; CDR3aa: CASRNGGSYGYTF; CDR3nt: TGTGCCAGCAGAAACGGGGGGTCCTATGGCTACACCTTC
j_gene: TRBJ2-6; len: 17; abundance: .; v_gene: TRBV28; d_gene: .; CDR3aa: CASSLWGLGSGANVLTF; CDR3nt: TGTGCCAGCAGTTTATGGGGGCTGGGGTCTGGGGCCAACGTCCTGACTTTC
j_gene: TRBJ2-2; len: 16; abundance: few; v_gene: TRBV7-6; d_gene: TRBD1; CDR3aa: CASSSRTGANTGELFF; CDR3nt: TGTGCCAGCAGCTCGAGGACAGGAGCGAACACCGGGGAGCTGTTTTTT
j_gene: TRBJ1-2; len: 14; abundance: .; v_gene: TRBV27; d_gene: TRBD1; CDR3aa: CASSRDSANYGYTF; CDR3nt: TGTGCCAGCAGCCGGGACAGTGCTAACTATGGCTACACCTTC
j_gene: TRBJ2-3; len: 15; abundance: once; v_gene: TRBV19; d_gene: TRBD1; CDR3aa: CASSSTGASTDTQYF; CDR3nt: TGTGCCAGTAGTTCGACAGGGGCTAGCACAGATACGCAGTATTTT
j_gene: TRBJ1-2; len: 13; abundance: .; v_gene: TRBV7-9; d_gene: .; CDR3aa: CASSFQGSGGYTF; CDR3nt: TGTGCCAGCAGCTTCCAGGGATCGGGTGGCTACACCTTC
j_gene: TRBJ1-1; len: 13; abundance: once; v_gene: TRBV29-1; d_gene: .; CDR3aa: CSGDKGVGTEAFF; CDR3nt: TGCAGCGGTGATAAGGGAGTTGGGACTGAAGCTTTCTTT
j_gene: TRBJ2-5; len: 15; abundance: once; v_gene: TRBV7-3; d_gene: TRBD1; CDR3aa: CASSPDRGLGETQYF; CDR3nt: TGTGCCAGCAGCCCCGACAGGGGGCTGGGCGAGACCCAGTACTTC
j_gene: TRBJ1-1; len: 15; abundance: .; v_gene: TRBV5-4; d_gene: .; CDR3aa: CASSPRGGPSTEAFF; CDR3nt: TGTGCCAGCAGCCCCCGCGGAGGGCCCAGCACTGAAGCTTTCTTT